This T cell receptor beta chain originates from a study of blood T cell repertoires in COVID-19. About the study: From the United States, Italy and Spain came samples of acute and convalescent COVID-19. T cells, B-cell-depleted T cells, or PBMCs supplied cDNA or gDNA.

Original data processing: Researchers report that nucleated cell counts were estimated from reference gene primer amplification. Measured with immunoSEQ multiplex PCR; TCRdb has only the in-frame clones, and not every one. The V and J calls and the clone size are those of that table, but D and trimming were determined from the DNA. The sample contains some 49,000 clones, over 75% of which appear only once. The V segment lost 0 bases and the J segment 5 bases; nucleotides outside the gene matches: 13. Germline V lookup: CDR1 MNHEY, CDR2 SMNVEV (reference sequence). The CDR3 totals 18 residues. This clone appeared a single time.

The sequence was obtained from a human donor in a cohort sampled during active COVID-19. The V and J genes are TRBV27 and TRBJ2-4, with 7 bases fitting TRBD2. The sample consisted of peripheral blood. CDR3 residues: CASSLSTSPVTWQNIQYF. CDR3 nucleotide sequence: TGTGCCAGCAGTTTATCGACTAGCCCTGTGACGTGGCAAAACATTCAGTACTTC.